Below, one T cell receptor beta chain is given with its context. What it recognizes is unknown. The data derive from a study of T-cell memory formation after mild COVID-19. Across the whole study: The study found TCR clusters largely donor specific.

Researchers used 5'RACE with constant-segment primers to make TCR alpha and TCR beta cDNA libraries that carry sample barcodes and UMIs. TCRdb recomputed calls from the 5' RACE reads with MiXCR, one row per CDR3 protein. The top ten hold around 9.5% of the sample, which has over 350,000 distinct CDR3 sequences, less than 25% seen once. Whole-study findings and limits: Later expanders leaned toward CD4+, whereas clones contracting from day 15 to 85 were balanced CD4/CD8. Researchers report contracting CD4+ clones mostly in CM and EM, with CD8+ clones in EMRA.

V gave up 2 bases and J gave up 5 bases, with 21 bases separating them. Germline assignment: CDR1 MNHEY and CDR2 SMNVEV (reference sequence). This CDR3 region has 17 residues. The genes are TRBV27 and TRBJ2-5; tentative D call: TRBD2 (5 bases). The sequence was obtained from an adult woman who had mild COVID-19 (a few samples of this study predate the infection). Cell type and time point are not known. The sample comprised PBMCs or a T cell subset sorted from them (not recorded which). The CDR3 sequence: CASSLDGRRITGETQYF. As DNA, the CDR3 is TGTGCCAGCAGTTTAGACGGCAGGAGGATAACTGGGGAGACCCAGTACTTC.